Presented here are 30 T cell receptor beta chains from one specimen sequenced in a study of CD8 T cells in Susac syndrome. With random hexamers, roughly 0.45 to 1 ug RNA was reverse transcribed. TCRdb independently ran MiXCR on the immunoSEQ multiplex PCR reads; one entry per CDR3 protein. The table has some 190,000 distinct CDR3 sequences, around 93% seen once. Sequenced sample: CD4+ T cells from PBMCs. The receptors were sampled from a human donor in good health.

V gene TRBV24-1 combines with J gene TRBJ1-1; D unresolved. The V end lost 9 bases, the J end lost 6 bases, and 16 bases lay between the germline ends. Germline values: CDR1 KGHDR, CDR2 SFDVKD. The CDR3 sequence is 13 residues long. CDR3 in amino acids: CATVMSVTPEAFF. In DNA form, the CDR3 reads TGTGCCACCGTGATGAGCGTGACGCCTGAAGCTTTCTTT.

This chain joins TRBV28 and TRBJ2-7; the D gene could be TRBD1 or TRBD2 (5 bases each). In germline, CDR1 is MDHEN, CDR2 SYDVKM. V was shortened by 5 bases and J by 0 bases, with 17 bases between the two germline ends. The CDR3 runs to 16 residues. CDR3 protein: CASSPMGRPSSYEQYV. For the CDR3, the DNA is TGTGCCAGCAGTCCGATGGGACGGCCGAGCTCCTACGAGCAGTACGTC.

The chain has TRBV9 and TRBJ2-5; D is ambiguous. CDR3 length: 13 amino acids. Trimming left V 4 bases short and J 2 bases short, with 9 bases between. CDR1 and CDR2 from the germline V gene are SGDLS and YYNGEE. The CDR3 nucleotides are TGTGCCAGCAGCCTGGGGAATCAAGAGACCCAGTACTTC. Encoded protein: CASSLGNQETQYF.

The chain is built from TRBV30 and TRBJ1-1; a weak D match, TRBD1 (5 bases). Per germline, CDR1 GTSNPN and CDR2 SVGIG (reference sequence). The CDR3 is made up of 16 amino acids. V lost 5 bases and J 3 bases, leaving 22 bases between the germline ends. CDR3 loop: CAWLKGLRPGHTEAFF. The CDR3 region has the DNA TGTGCCTGGCTCAAGGGGCTCCGGCCGGGTCACACTGAAGCTTTCTTT.

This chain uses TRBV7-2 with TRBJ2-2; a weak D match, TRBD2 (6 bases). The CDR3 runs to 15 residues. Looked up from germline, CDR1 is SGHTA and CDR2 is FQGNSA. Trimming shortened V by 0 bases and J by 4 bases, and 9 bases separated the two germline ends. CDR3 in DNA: TGTGCCAGCAGCTTAGCGGGGGGACCCACCGGGGAGCTGTTTTTT. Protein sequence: CASSLAGGPTGELFF.

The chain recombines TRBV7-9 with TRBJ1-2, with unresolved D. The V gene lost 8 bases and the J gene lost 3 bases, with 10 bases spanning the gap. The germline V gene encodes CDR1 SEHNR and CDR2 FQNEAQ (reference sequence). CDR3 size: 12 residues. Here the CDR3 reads CASSGDYYGYTF. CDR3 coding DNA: TGTGCCAGCTCCGGGGATTACTATGGCTACACCTTC.

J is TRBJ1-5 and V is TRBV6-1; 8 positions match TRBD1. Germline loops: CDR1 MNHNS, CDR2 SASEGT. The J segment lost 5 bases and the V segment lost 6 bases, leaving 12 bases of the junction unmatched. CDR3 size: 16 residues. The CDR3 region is CASRPMGQAVYQPQHF. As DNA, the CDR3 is TGTGCCAGCAGACCAATGGGACAGGCCGTCTATCAGCCCCAGCATTTT.

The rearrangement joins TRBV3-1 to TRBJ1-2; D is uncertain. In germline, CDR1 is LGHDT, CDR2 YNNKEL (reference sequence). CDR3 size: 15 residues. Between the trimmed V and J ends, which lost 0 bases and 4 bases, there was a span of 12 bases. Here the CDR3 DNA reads TGTGCCAGCAGCCAAGATGGGAGGGCTACCTATGGCTACACCTTC. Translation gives CASSQDGRATYGYTF.

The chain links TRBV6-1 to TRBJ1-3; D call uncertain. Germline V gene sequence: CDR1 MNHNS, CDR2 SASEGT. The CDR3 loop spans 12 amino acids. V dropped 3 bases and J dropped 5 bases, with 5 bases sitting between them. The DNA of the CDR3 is TGTGCCAGCAGTGATGGAAGAAACACCATATATTTT. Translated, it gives CASSDGRNTIYF.

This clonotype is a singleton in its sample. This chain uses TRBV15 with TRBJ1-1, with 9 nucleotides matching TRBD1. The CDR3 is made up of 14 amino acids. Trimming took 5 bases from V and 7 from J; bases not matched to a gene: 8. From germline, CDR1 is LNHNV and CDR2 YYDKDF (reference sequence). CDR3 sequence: CATSLWGQGVEAFF. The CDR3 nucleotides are TGTGCCACCAGCCTTTGGGGACAGGGAGTTGAAGCTTTCTTT.

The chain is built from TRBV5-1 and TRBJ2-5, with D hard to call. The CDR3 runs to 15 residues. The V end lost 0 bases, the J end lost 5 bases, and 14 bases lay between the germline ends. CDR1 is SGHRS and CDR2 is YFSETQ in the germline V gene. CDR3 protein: CASSLAPRPGETQYF. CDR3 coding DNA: TGCGCCAGCAGCTTGGCCCCAAGGCCGGGCGAGACCCAGTACTTC.

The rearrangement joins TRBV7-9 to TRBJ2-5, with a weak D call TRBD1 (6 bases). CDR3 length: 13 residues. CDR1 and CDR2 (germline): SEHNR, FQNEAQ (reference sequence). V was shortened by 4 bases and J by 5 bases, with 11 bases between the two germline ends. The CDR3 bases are TGTGCCAGCAGCTACGGGACATGGGAGACCCAGTACTTC. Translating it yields CASSYGTWETQYF.

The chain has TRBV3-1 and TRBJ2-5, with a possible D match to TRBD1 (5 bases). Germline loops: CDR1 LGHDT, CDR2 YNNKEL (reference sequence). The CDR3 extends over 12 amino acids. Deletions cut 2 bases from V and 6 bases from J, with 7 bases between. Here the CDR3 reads CASSQRGKTQYF. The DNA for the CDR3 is TGTGCCAGCAGCCAAAGGGGAAAGACCCAGTACTTC.

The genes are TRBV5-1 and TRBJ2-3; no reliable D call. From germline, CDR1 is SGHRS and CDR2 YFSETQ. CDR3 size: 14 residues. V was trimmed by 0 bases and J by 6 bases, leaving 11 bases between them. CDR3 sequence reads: CASSLGSGDDTQYF. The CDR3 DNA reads TGCGCCAGCAGCTTGGGTAGTGGTGACGATACGCAGTATTTT. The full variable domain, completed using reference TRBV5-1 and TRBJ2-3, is KAGVTQTPRYLIKTRGQQVTLSCSPISGHRSVSWYQQTPGQGLQFLFEYFSETQRNKGNFPGRFSGRQFSNSRSEMNVSTLELGDSALYLCASSLGSGDDTQYFGPGTRLTVL.

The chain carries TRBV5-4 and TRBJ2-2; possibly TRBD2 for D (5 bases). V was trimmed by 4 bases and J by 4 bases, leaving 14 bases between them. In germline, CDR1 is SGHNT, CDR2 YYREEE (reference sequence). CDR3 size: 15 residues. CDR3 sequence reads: CASSEEVVRTGELFF. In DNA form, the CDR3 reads TGTGCCAGCAGCGAGGAGGTAGTTCGCACCGGGGAGCTGTTTTTT.

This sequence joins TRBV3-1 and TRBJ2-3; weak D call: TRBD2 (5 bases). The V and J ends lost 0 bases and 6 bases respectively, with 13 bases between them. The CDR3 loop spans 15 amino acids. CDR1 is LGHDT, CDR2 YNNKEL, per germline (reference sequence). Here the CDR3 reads CASSQDRGSFDTQYF. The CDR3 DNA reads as TGTGCCAGCAGCCAAGATAGAGGGTCGTTCGATACGCAGTATTTT.

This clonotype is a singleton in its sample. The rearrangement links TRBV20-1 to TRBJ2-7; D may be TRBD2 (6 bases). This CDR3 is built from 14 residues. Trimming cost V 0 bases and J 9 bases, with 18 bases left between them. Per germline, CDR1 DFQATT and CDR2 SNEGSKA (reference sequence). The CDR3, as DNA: TGCAGTGCTAGAGAGTCTAGCGTTGCAAGGGGGCAGTACTTC. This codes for CSARESSVARGQYF.

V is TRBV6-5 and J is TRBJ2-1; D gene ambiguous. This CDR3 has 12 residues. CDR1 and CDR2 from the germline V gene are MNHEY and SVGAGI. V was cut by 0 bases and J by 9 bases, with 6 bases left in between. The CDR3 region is CASSYSRTEQFF. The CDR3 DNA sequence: TGTGCCAGCAGTTACTCGCGAACTGAGCAGTTCTTC.

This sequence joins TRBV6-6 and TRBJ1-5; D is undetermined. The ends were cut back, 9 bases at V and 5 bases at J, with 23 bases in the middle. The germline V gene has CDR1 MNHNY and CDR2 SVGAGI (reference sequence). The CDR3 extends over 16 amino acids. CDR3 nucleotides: TGTGCCAGTATGCCCCGGGGAAAGATGGTGGATCAGCCCCAGCATTTT. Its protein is CASMPRGKMVDQPQHF.

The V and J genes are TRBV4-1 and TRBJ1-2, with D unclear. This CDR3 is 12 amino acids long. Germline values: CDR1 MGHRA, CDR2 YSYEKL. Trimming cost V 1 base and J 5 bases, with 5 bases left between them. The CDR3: CASSQATYGYTF. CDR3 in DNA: TGCGCCAGCAGCCAAGCCACATATGGCTACACCTTC.

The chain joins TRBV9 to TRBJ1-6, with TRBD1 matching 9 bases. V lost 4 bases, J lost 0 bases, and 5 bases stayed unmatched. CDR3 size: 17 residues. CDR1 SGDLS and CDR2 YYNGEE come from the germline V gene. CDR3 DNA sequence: TGTGCCAGCAGCCCCGGGACAGGGAACTCCTATAATTCACCCCTCCACTTT. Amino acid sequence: CASSPGTGNSYNSPLHF.

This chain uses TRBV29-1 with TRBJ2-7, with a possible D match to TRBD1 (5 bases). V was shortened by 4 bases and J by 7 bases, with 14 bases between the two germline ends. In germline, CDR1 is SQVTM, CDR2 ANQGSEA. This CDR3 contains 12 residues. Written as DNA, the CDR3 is TGCAGCGTTGGTATAACATCAGGGGAGCAGTACTTC. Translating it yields CSVGITSGEQYF.

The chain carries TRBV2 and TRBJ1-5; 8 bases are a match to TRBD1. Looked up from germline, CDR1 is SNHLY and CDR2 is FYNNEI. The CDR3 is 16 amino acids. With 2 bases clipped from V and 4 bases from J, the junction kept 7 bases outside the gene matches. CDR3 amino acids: CASSERTGLGNQPQHF. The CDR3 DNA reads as TGTGCCAGCAGTGAACGGACAGGGTTGGGAAATCAGCCCCAGCATTTT.

CDR3 in amino acids: CASSLDGRANSPLHF. The CDR3 DNA reads as TGTGCCAGCAGCTTAGATGGCAGGGCGAATTCACCCCTCCACTTT. The rearrangement links TRBV7-2 to TRBJ1-6; possibly TRBD1 for D (5 bases). The CDR3 is made up of 15 amino acids. Germline V CDR1 and CDR2: SGHTA, FQGNSA. Trimming shortened V by 1 base and J by 7 bases, and 11 bases separated the two germline ends.

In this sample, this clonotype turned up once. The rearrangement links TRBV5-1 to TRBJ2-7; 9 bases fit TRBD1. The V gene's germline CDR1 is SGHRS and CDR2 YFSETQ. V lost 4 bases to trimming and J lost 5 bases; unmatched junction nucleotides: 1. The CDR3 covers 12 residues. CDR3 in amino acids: CASSTGGNEQYF. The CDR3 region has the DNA TGCGCCAGCAGCACAGGGGGCAACGAGCAGTACTTC.

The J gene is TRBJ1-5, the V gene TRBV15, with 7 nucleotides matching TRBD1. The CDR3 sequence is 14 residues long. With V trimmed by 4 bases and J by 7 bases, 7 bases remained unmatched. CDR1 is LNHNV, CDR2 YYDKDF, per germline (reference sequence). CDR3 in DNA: TGTGCCACCAGCAAGAAGACAGGGAGCCAGCCCCAGCATTTT. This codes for CATSKKTGSQPQHF.

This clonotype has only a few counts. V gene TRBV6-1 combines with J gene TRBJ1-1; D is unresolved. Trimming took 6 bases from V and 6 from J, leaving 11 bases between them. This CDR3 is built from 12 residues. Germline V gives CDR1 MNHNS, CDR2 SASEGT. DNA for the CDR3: TGTGCCAGCAGACCCCTGGCGGCTGAAGCTTTCTTT. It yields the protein CASRPLAAEAFF.

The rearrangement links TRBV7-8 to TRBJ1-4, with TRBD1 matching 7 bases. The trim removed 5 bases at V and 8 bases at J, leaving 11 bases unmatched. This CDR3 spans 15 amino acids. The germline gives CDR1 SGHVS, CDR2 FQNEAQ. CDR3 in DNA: TGTGCCAGCAGCACAGGACAGGCCTCAGGGGAAAAACTGTTTTTT. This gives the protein CASSTGQASGEKLFF.

Here the CDR3 reads CASSQDPTVAYEQYV. CDR3 nucleotides: TGTGCCAGCAGCCAAGACCCGACAGTTGCCTACGAGCAGTACGTC. V and J are TRBV14 and TRBJ2-7, with a weak D call TRBD1 (5 bases). CDR3 length: 15 residues. Trimming removed 0 bases at V and 2 bases at J, with 11 bases between. The V gene's germline CDR1 is SGHDN and CDR2 FVKESK.

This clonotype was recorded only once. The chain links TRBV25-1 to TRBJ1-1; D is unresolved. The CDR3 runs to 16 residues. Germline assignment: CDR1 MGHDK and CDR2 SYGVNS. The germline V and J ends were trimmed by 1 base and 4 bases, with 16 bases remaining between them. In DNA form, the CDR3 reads TGTGCCAGCAGTGAATCTACCTCTGCTTGGAGCACTGAAGCTTTCTTT. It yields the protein CASSESTSAWSTEAFF.